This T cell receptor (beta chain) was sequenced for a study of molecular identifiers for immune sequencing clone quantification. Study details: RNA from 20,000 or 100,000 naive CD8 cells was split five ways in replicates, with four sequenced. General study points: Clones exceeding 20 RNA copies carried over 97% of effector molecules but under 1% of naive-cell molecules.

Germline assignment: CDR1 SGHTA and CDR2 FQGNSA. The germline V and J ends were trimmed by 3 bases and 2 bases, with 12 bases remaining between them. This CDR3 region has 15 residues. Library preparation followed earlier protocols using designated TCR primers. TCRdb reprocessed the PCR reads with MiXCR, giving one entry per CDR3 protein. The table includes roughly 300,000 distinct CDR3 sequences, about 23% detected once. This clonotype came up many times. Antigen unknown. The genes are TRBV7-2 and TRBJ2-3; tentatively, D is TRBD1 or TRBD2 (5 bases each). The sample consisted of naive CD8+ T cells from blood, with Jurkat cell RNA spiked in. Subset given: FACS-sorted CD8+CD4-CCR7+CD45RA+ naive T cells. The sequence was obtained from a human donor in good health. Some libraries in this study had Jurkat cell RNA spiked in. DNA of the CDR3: TGTGCCAGCAGCTTGGAAGGGACGGACACAGATACGCAGTATTTT. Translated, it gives CASSLEGTDTDTQYF.